This T cell receptor (beta chain) was observed in a study of blood T cell repertoires in COVID-19. The V end was cut by 5 bases, the J end by 3 bases, with 13 bases between. This CDR3 is built from 14 residues. The germline CDR1 and CDR2 sequences are SGHRS and YFSETQ. Assay: immunoSEQ multiplex PCR; the TCRdb copy retains only in-frame clones and omits some. The repertoire includes 55,000 to 75,000 clones, about four fifths of them detected once, and 15% to 20% sits in the top ten. This sequence originates from a man in his fifties or sixties with COVID-19, enrolled during active disease. This chain connects TRBV5-1 to TRBJ2-3, with D uncertain. The material sequenced was peripheral blood. The CDR3 DNA follows: TGCGCCAGCAGTCTGGATTCAGGTACAGATACGCAGTATTTT. It codes for CASSLDSGTDTQYF.